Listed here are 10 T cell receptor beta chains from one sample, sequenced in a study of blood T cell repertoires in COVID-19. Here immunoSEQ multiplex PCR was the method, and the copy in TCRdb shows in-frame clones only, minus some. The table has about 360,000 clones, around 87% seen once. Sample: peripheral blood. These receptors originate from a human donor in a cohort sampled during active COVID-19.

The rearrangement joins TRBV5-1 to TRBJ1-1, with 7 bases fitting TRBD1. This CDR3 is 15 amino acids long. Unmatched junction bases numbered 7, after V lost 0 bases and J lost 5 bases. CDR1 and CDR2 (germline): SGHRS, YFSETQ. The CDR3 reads CASSLVRGGRTEAFF. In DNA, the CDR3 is TGCGCCAGCAGCTTGGTTAGAGGGGGCAGGACTGAAGCTTTCTTT.

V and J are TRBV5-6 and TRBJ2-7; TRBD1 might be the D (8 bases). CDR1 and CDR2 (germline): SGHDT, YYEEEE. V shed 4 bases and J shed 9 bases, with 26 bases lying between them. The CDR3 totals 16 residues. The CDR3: CASSLLRGGQALGQYF. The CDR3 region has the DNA TGTGCCAGCAGCCTATTGCGCGGGGGACAGGCCCTGGGGCAGTACTTC.

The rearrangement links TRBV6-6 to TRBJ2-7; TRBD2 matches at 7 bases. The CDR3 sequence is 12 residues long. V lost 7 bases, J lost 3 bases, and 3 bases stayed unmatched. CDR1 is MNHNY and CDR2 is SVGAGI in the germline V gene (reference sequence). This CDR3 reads CASNPGGYEQYF. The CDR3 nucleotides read TGTGCCAGCAACCCGGGGGGCTACGAGCAGTACTTC.

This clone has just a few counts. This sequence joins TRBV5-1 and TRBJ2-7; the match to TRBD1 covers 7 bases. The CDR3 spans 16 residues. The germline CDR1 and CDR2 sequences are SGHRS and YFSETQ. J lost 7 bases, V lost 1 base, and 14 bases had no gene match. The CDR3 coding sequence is TGCGCCAGCAGCTTGAGCGACATTAACAGGGGTGAGGAGCAGTACTTC. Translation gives CASSLSDINRGEEQYF.

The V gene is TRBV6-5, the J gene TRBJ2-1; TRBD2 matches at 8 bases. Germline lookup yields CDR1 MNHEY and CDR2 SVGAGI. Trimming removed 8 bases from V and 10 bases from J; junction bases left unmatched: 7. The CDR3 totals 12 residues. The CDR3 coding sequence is TGTGCCAGCGCCGGGAGGGCAGGCGAGCAGTTCTTC. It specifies CASAGRAGEQFF.

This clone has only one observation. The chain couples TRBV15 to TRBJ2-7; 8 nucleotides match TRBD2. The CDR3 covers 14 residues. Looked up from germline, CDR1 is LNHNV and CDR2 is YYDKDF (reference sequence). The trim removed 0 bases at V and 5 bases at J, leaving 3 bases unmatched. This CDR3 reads CATSRDRGGHEQYF. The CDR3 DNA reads TGTGCCACCAGCAGAGATCGGGGGGGCCACGAGCAGTACTTC.

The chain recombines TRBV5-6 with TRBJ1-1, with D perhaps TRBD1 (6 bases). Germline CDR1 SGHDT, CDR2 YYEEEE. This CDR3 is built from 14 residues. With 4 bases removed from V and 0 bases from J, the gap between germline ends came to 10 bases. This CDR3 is CASSPRGLNTEAFF. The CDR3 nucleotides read TGTGCCAGCAGCCCCAGGGGACTGAACACTGAAGCTTTCTTT. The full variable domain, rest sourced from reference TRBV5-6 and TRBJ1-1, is DAGVTQSPTHLIKTRGQQVTLRCSPKSGHDTVSWYQQALGQGPQFIFQYYEEEERQRGNFPDRFSGHQFPNYSSELNVNALLLGDSALYLCASSPRGLNTEAFFGQGTRLTVV.

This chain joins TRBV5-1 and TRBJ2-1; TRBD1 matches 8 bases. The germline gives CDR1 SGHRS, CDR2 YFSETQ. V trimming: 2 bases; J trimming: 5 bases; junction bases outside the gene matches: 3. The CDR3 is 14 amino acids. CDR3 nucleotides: TGCGCCAGCAGCTTACCGACAGGGGACAATGAGCAGTTCTTC. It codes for CASSLPTGDNEQFF.

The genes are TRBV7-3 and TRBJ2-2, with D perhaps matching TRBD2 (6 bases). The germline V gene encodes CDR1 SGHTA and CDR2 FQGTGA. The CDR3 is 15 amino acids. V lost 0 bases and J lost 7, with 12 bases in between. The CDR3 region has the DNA TGTGCCAGCAGCTTAACCCCGGGGGTGGACGGGGAGCTGTTTTTT. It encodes CASSLTPGVDGELFF.

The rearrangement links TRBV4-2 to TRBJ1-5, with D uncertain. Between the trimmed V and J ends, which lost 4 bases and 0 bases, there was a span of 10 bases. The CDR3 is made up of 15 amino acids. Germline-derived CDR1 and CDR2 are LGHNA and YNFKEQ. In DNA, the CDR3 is TGTGCCAGCAGCCTTAGCCTGATTAGCAATCAGCCCCAGCATTTT. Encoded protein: CASSLSLISNQPQHF.